This passage covers 16 T cell receptor beta chains from one sample sequenced in a study of cytomegalovirus exposure and HLA in healthy donors. This PCR relied on a set of 60 Vbeta primers and 13 Jbeta primers. TCRdb keeps only in-frame clones here, not all; method: immunoSEQ multiplex PCR. The sample carries around 93,000 clones, 65% to 90% recorded once. Sequencing input: PBMCs. Receptors were obtained from a man aged 25-40 years in good health and CMV-seropositive.

The chain couples TRBV6-6 to TRBJ2-1; perhaps TRBD1 as D (6 bases). This CDR3 is built from 16 residues. Trimming took off 2 bases at V and 0 bases at J, with 11 bases between the two ends. In germline, CDR1 is MNHNY, CDR2 SVGAGI (reference sequence). The CDR3 spells CASSYPTGISYNEQFF. CDR3 sequence (DNA): TGTGCCAGCAGTTACCCTACAGGGATCTCCTACAATGAGCAGTTCTTC.

As DNA, the CDR3 is TGTGCCATCAGCGCTACGGGACGGGGGTGGTTGGGGACCAACTATGGCTACACCTTC. Its protein product is CAISATGRGWLGTNYGYTF. This rearrangement joins TRBV10-3 to TRBJ1-2; TRBD1 might be the D (5 bases). Germline assignment: CDR1 ENHRY and CDR2 SYGVKD. V was clipped by 6 bases and J by 2 bases, with 28 bases between them. CDR3 length: 19 residues.

In nucleotides, the CDR3 is TGTGCCACCAGCGTAGACAGGGCCCCTGGAAACACCATATATTTT. Its protein product is CATSVDRAPGNTIYF. The chain combines TRBV15 with TRBJ1-3, with TRBD1 matching 7 bases. The CDR3 is 15 amino acids. The J segment lost 2 bases and the V segment lost 5 bases, leaving 6 bases of the junction unmatched. Germline values: CDR1 LNHNV, CDR2 YYDKDF (reference sequence). Complete variable domain (other parts from reference TRBV15 and TRBJ1-3): DAMVIQNPRYQVTQFGKPVTLSCSQTLNHNVMYWYQQKSSQAPKLLFHYYDKDFNNEADTPDNFQSRRPNTSFCFLDIRSPGLGDTAMYLCATSVDRAPGNTIYFGEGSWLTVV.

This chain uses TRBV7-2 with TRBJ2-7, with 8 bases aligning to TRBD2. CDR1 SGHTA and CDR2 FQGNSA come from the germline V gene. CDR3 length: 15 residues. Unmatched junction bases numbered 7, after V lost 4 bases and J lost 2 bases. The CDR3 loop is CASSSQAGEPYEQYF. For the CDR3, the DNA is TGTGCCAGCAGCTCCCAAGCGGGAGAACCCTACGAGCAGTACTTC.

The chain uses TRBV20-1 and TRBJ2-1; D is ambiguous. Germline-derived CDR1 and CDR2 are DFQATT and SNEGSKA (reference sequence). The V and J ends lost 5 bases and 7 bases respectively, with 9 bases between them. This CDR3 contains 11 residues. Written as DNA, the CDR3 is TGCAGTGCTCCCGAGTTGAATGAGCAGTTCTTC. It codes for CSAPELNEQFF.

This clone was counted a few times. The chain has TRBV6-4 and TRBJ2-2; D may be TRBD2 (6 bases). The CDR3 runs to 16 residues. CDR1 and CDR2 from the germline V gene are MRHNA and SNTAGT. V was clipped by 6 bases and J by 1 base, with 15 bases between them. For the CDR3, the DNA is TGTGCCAGCAGCCGCCAGGAGGGATTGAACACCGGGGAGCTGTTTTTT. This codes for CASSRQEGLNTGELFF.

V usage is TRBV27 and J usage is TRBJ2-3; 9 bases are a match to TRBD1. This CDR3 has 16 residues. Losses at the gene ends were 8 bases for V and 0 bases for J; bases not matched to a gene: 9. The germline V gene has CDR1 MNHEY and CDR2 SMNVEV (reference sequence). The CDR3 DNA reads TGTGCCAGCTGGGGTTGGACAGGGGAAAGCACAGATACGCAGTATTTT. Its protein is CASWGWTGESTDTQYF.

The DNA for the CDR3 is TGTGCCAGCAGCCCCGGGACTAGGTCCTACGAGCAGTACTTC. This translates into CASSPGTRSYEQYF. V usage is TRBV28 and J usage is TRBJ2-5; 8 bases are a match to TRBD2. Judging by the DNA end, TRBJ2-7 fits better; the J call may be wrong. Germline CDR1 is MDHEN and CDR2 is SYDVKM. This CDR3 region has 14 residues.

Comment on this clone: Its ends do not fully match the called genes, so a read error is possible. The same CDR3 arises from other DNA sequences in this sample as well. The rearrangement joins TRBV2 to TRBJ1-1; D may be TRBD1 (5 bases). From germline, CDR1 is SNHLY and CDR2 FYNNEI. The CDR3 sequence is 13 residues long. The CDR3 DNA follows: TGCGCCACCAAAAGCCAGGGCGGCACTGAAGCTTTCTTT. Translation: CATKSQGGTEAFF.

The sample holds one count of this clone. This chain links TRBV10-3 with TRBJ2-7; possible D gene TRBD1, 5 bases. Per the germline V gene, CDR1 is ENHRY and CDR2 is SYGVKD. The V end lost 5 bases, the J end lost 2 bases, and 16 bases lay between the germline ends. This CDR3 contains 15 residues. This CDR3 is CAISQPNQGTYEQYF. The CDR3 nucleotides read TGTGCCATCAGTCAACCTAATCAGGGAACCTACGAGCAGTACTTC.

This chain joins TRBV4-1 and TRBJ2-7, with 9 bases matching TRBD2. Trimming cost V 0 bases and J 0 bases; bases outside gene matches: 0. Per germline, CDR1 MGHRA and CDR2 YSYEKL. The CDR3 has 15 amino acids. CDR3 amino acids: CASSQDSGGSYEQYF. The DNA for the CDR3 is TGCGCCAGCAGCCAAGATAGCGGGGGCTCCTACGAGCAGTACTTC.

This clone was observed a few times. The rearrangement links TRBV5-1 to TRBJ2-7, with a tentative D call TRBD1 (5 bases). Trimming stripped 1 base from V and 3 bases from J, with 17 bases between. CDR1 SGHRS and CDR2 YFSETQ come from the germline V gene. The CDR3 is 16 residues long. The CDR3 loop reads CASSLLSLPGLYEQYF. Written as DNA, the CDR3 is TGCGCCAGCAGCTTGTTGTCCTTGCCAGGGCTCTACGAGCAGTACTTC.

This clone was seen a few times. The chain uses TRBV30 and TRBJ1-1, with TRBD1 identical over 7 bases. This CDR3 contains 14 residues. Germline values: CDR1 GTSNPN, CDR2 SVGIG (reference sequence). V shed 3 bases, J shed 5 bases, and the junction held 9 bases outside the gene matches. The chain's CDR3 is CAWSHPDRRTEAFF. The CDR3 coding sequence is TGTGCCTGGAGCCACCCGGACAGGCGAACTGAAGCTTTCTTT.

The chain uses TRBV28 and TRBJ2-1, with TRBD2 as a possible D gene (7 bases). The length of the CDR3 is 14 residues. With 6 bases removed from V and 6 bases from J, the gap between germline ends came to 15 bases. Germline lookup yields CDR1 MDHEN and CDR2 SYDVKM. The CDR3 region has the DNA TGTGCCAGCAGCCTACTAGCGACAGGCAATGAGCAGTTCTTC. Encoded protein: CASSLLATGNEQFF.

The chain combines TRBV28 with TRBJ2-1; 11 bases are a match to TRBD1. The junction had 2 bases not matched to a gene; V was cut back by 4 bases and J by 0 bases. CDR1 MDHEN and CDR2 SYDVKM come from the germline V gene. The CDR3 totals 16 residues. The CDR3 DNA sequence: TGTGCCAGCAGTTGGGGGACAGGGGGCTCCTACAATGAGCAGTTCTTC. Protein: CASSWGTGGSYNEQFF.

The V call is TRBV23-1, the J call TRBJ1-5; no clear D gene. TRBV23-1 is recorded as an ORF, its role being uncertain. V gave up 3 bases and J gave up 0 bases, with 9 bases separating them. The CDR3 has 15 amino acids. The CDR3 reads CASSQTTDSNQPQHF. The CDR3 nucleotides read TGCGCCAGCAGTCAGACGACTGATAGCAATCAGCCCCAGCATTTT.